Listed here are 19 T cell receptor beta chains from one sample, sequenced in a study of T cell responses to AZD1222 COVID-19 vaccine. The data were produced by immunoSEQ multiplex PCR, yet TCRdb's version contains in-frame clones alone and is incomplete. Among 150,000 to 200,000 clones listed, 88% were seen once. Source: peripheral blood, taken on day 0 of AZD1222 vaccination. These receptors were collected from an adult in good health.

The V gene is TRBV7-2, the J gene TRBJ2-1; 7 bases are a match to TRBD1. J lost 1 base, V lost 0 bases, and 9 bases had no gene match. Germline V lookup: CDR1 SGHTA, CDR2 FQGNSA. The CDR3 covers 18 residues. CDR3 region: CASSLALGGPGSYNEQFF. In DNA, the CDR3 is TGTGCCAGCAGCTTAGCGCTAGGGGGCCCCGGATCCTACAATGAGCAGTTCTTC. The full variable domain, its missing parts supplied by reference TRBV7-2 and TRBJ2-1, is GAGVSQSPSNKVTEKGKDVELRCDPISGHTALYWYRQSLGQGLEFLIYFQGNSAPDKSGLPSDRFSAERTGGSVSTLTIQRTQQEDSAVYLCASSLALGGPGSYNEQFFGPGTRLTVL.

The table lists this clone with a few counts. The chain is built from TRBV28 and TRBJ1-2; perhaps TRBD1 as D (6 bases). The CDR3 contains 15 residues. With 2 bases removed from V and 5 bases from J, the gap between germline ends came to 15 bases. Germline assignment: CDR1 MDHEN and CDR2 SYDVKM. CDR3 nucleotides: TGTGCCAGCAGTTTAGAGGCCAGGGGAGGTTATGGCTACACCTTC. The encoded protein is CASSLEARGGYGYTF.

The V gene is TRBV6-5, the J gene TRBJ2-2; D is ambiguous. Trimming stripped 0 bases from V and 2 bases from J, with 7 bases between. This CDR3 has 15 residues. The germline V gene encodes CDR1 MNHEY and CDR2 SVGAGI. The DNA of the CDR3 is TGTGCCAGCAGTTACTCATTTACAAACACCGGGGAGCTGTTTTTT. Translated: CASSYSFTNTGELFF.

The chain couples TRBV30 to TRBJ1-4; TRBD1 matches 8 bases. Germline CDR1 is GTSNPN and CDR2 is SVGIG (reference sequence). J lost 3 bases, V lost 4 bases, and 7 bases had no gene match. The CDR3 contains 15 residues. CDR3 residues: CAWKGGTGSNEKLFF. The CDR3 region has the DNA TGTGCCTGGAAGGGGGGGACAGGCTCTAATGAAAAACTGTTTTTT. The full variable domain, with the rest looked up from reference TRBV30 and TRBJ1-4, is SQTIHQWPATLVQPVGSPLSLECTVEGTSNPNLYWYRQAAGRGLQLLFYSVGIGQISSEVPQNLSASRPQDRQFILSSKKLLLSDSGFYLCAWKGGTGSNEKLFFGSGTQLSVL.

The J gene is TRBJ2-5, the V gene TRBV19; D tentatively reads TRBD1 or TRBD2 (6 bases each). Germline V gene sequence: CDR1 LNHDA, CDR2 SQIVND (reference sequence). The CDR3 contains 13 residues. The V end was cut by 9 bases, the J end by 5 bases, with 16 bases between. This chain's CDR3 is CARGGGPGETQYF. The CDR3 DNA reads TGTGCCAGGGGGGGCGGCCCAGGGGAGACCCAGTACTTC.

This clone was picked up one time. The chain couples TRBV28 to TRBJ2-2, with D perhaps given as TRBD1 or TRBD2 (5 bases each). The ends were cut back, 6 bases at V and 3 bases at J, with 17 bases in the middle. This CDR3 has 16 residues. The germline CDR1 and CDR2 sequences are MDHEN and SYDVKM. CDR3 protein: CASSLLGDGYTGELFF. The CDR3 DNA reads TGTGCCAGCAGCCTCCTCGGGGACGGATACACCGGGGAGCTGTTTTTT.

This chain links TRBV28 with TRBJ1-4, with D maybe TRBD1 (5 bases). V was cut by 3 bases and J by 0 bases, with 20 bases left in between. Germline lookup yields CDR1 MDHEN and CDR2 SYDVKM. The CDR3 has 19 residues. In nucleotides, the CDR3 is TGTGCCAGCAGTTTTGGAAATTTTTGGGGGGGTGCAACTAATGAAAAACTGTTTTTT. It translates to CASSFGNFWGGATNEKLFF.

V is TRBV19 and J is TRBJ1-2; 9 bases agree with TRBD1. J gave up 5 bases and V 10 bases, and 11 bases lay outside the gene matches. The CDR3 is made up of 14 amino acids. Germline V gene data show CDR1 as LNHDA and CDR2 as SQIVND (reference sequence). CDR3 nucleotide sequence: TGTGCCACCCTGGGACAGGGAGATATTTATGGCTACACCTTC. Encoded protein: CATLGQGDIYGYTF.

This sequence joins TRBV2 and TRBJ2-5; D possibly corresponds to TRBD1 (5 bases). Per the germline V gene, CDR1 is SNHLY and CDR2 is FYNNEI. Trimming removed 2 bases at V and 7 bases at J, with 8 bases between. This CDR3 has 12 residues. The CDR3 here is CASSEQGGTQYF. The CDR3 nucleotides are TGTGCCAGCAGTGAACAGGGTGGGACCCAGTACTTC.

V is TRBV27 and J is TRBJ1-5; weak D call: TRBD1 (5 bases). Trimming stripped 5 bases from V and 5 bases from J, with 10 bases between. Germline assignment: CDR1 MNHEY and CDR2 SMNVEV (reference sequence). The CDR3 loop spans 13 amino acids. CDR3 nucleotides: TGTGCCAGCAGTGGGCAGGGTCATCAGCCCCAGCATTTT. Encoded protein: CASSGQGHQPQHF.

V gene TRBV23-1 combines with J gene TRBJ2-1; 7 nucleotides match TRBD2. TRBV23-1 is an ORF, with its function uncertain. The CDR3 is 14 residues long. Trimming removed 8 bases from V and 6 bases from J; junction bases left unmatched: 10. CDR3 nucleotide sequence: TGCGCCAGCCCTGAGGGGCGGGAGTTCAATGAGCAGTTCTTC. Residues: CASPEGREFNEQFF.

The chain is built from TRBV7-2 and TRBJ2-7; 9 bases fit TRBD1. The CDR3 runs to 14 residues. V dropped 3 bases and J dropped 7; count of bases not matched to a gene: 7. CDR1 and CDR2 (germline): SGHTA, FQGNSA. CDR3 bases: TGTGCCAGCAGCTTCGCCGGGACAGGGCGAGAGCAGTACTTC. Protein product: CASSFAGTGREQYF.

The gene calls are TRBV28 and TRBJ1-5; D uncertain. V was cut by 5 bases and J by 5 bases, with 13 bases left in between. This CDR3 has 14 residues. Germline CDR1 reads MDHEN; CDR2 reads SYDVKM. For the CDR3, the DNA is TGTGCCAGCAGTAAACTCCGGGCCGATCAGCCCCAGCATTTT. Its translation is CASSKLRADQPQHF.

This chain uses TRBV10-3 with TRBJ1-1, with a possible D match to TRBD1 (5 bases). The germline V and J ends were trimmed by 6 bases and 2 bases, with 10 bases remaining between them. The CDR3 is made up of 13 amino acids. Germline values: CDR1 ENHRY, CDR2 SYGVKD. Written as DNA, the CDR3 is TGTGCCATCAGCCTCCGGGACAACACTGAAGCTTTCTTT. Translation gives CAISLRDNTEAFF.

The chain links TRBV7-6 to TRBJ1-4, with 8 bases identical to TRBD1. The CDR3 length is 15 residues. CDR1 SGHVS and CDR2 FNYEAQ come from the germline V gene. Trimming took 4 bases from V and 8 from J; bases not matched to a gene: 9. CDR3 loop: CASSSRQGTREKLFF. CDR3 DNA sequence: TGTGCCAGCAGCTCAAGACAGGGGACGAGGGAAAAACTGTTTTTT.

The chain uses TRBV19 and TRBJ1-1, with TRBD1 matching 8 bases. Trimming at V came to 6 bases and at J to 0 bases, leaving 3 bases not matched to a gene. The CDR3 has 14 amino acids. The V gene's germline CDR1 is LNHDA and CDR2 SQIVND (reference sequence). CDR3 nucleotides: TGTGCCAGTAGGGAGGGACAGGTGAACACTGAAGCTTTCTTT. Protein sequence: CASREGQVNTEAFF.

This chain uses TRBV29-1 with TRBJ1-5; D unresolved. This CDR3 spans 13 amino acids. Trimming pared 4 bases from V and 5 bases from J, leaving 12 bases between. Germline loops: CDR1 SQVTM, CDR2 ANQGSEA. CDR3 amino acids: CSVGAGVDQPQHF. Here the CDR3 DNA reads TGCAGCGTTGGGGCGGGAGTCGATCAGCCCCAGCATTTT. Together with reference TRBV29-1 and TRBJ1-5, the CDR3 gives the full variable domain: SAVISQKPSRDICQRGTSLTIQCQVDSQVTMMFWYRQQPGQSLTLIATANQGSEATYESGFVIDKFPISRPNLTFSTLTVSNMSPEDSSIYLCSVGAGVDQPQHFGDGTRLSIL.

This clone was seen a few times. The chain couples TRBV28 to TRBJ2-4; TRBD1 matches at 11 bases. With 5 bases clipped from V and 8 bases from J, the junction kept 5 bases outside the gene matches. Germline loops: CDR1 MDHEN, CDR2 SYDVKM. This CDR3 region has 14 residues. CDR3 region: CASSRTGGIYIQYF. The CDR3 nucleotides read TGTGCCAGCAGTCGGACAGGGGGCATTTACATTCAGTACTTC.

V is TRBV5-5 and J is TRBJ1-6; D might be TRBD1 (5 bases). Germline V lookup: CDR1 SGHKS, CDR2 YYEKEE (reference sequence). The CDR3 runs 14 residues. V was clipped by 0 bases and J by 8 bases, with 9 bases between them. The CDR3 reads CASSLVGQDSPLHF. In nucleotides, the CDR3 is TGTGCCAGCAGCTTGGTCGGACAAGATTCACCCCTCCACTTT.